The present TCR beta chain was sequenced within a study of immune evolution from preneoplasia to lung adenocarcinoma. Overall study results and limits: Normal lung had highest clonality; later lesions appeared denser, more diverse. From normal lung to invasive adenocarcinoma, top clone frequencies appeared to decrease.

Clones were sequenced by immunoSEQ multiplex PCR, and TCRdb holds only the in-frame ones, with some missing. The data contain 20,000 to 25,000 clones, about 80% of them seen just once; the ten biggest clones take up roughly 5.5%. With respect to this clone: Its antigen is undetermined.

V was clipped by 8 bases and J by 11 bases, with 24 bases between them. CDR3 length equals 15 residues. Germline lookup yields CDR1 MNHEY and CDR2 SMNVEV (reference sequence). Sequenced sample: FFPE invasive lung adenocarcinoma tissue. This sequence was found in a person aged 60 to 70 with lung adenocarcinoma. The V call is TRBV27, the J call TRBJ2-2, with D tentatively TRBD2 (6 bases). The CDR3 here is CASPLGTAAGIELFF. The DNA of the CDR3 is TGTGCCAGCCCTCTAGGGACTGCCGCGGGGATTGAGCTGTTTTTT.